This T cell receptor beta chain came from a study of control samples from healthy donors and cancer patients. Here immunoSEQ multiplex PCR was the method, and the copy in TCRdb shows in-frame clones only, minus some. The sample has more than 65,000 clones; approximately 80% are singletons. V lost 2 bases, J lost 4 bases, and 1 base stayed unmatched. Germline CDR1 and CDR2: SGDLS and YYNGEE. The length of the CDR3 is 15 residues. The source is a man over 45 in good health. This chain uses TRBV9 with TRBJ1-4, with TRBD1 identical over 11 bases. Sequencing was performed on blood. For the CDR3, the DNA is TGTGCCAGCAGCGTGGGACAGGGGGGTAATGAAAAACTGTTTTTT. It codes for CASSVGQGGNEKLFF.